The 5 T cell receptor beta chains listed next were all sequenced from one sample in a study of blood T cell repertoires in COVID-19. Only in-frame clones appear in the TCRdb table, and some are missing; sequencing was by immunoSEQ multiplex PCR. The table has nearly 100,000 clones, almost 85% seen once; the top ten hold around 9.3%. The sequencing input was peripheral blood. The receptors shown here come from a man between 65 and 79 years old with acute or convalescent COVID-19.

This chain links TRBV18 with TRBJ1-1, with D possibly being TRBD1 (5 bases). The V end lost 4 bases, the J end lost 4 bases, and 16 bases lay between the germline ends. Germline CDR1 reads KGHSH; CDR2 reads LQKENI. CDR3 length: 15 amino acids. For the CDR3, the DNA is TGTGCCAGCTCACTACAGGTCAAAGCGGGCACTGAAGCTTTCTTT. Protein sequence: CASSLQVKAGTEAFF. The complete variable domain, with remaining parts taken from reference TRBV18 and TRBJ1-1, reads NAGVMQNPRHLVRRRGQEARLRCSPMKGHSHVYWYRQLPEEGLKFMVYLQKENIIDESGMPKERFSAEFPKEGPSILRIQQVVRGDSAAYFCASSLQVKAGTEAFFGQGTRLTVV.

This clone was counted many times. Here the CDR3 reads CASTPPRGGLYF. The CDR3 region has the DNA TGTGCCAGCACCCCACCTCGGGGAGGGCTGTACTTC. The V and J genes are TRBV28 and TRBJ2-7; 7 positions match TRBD2. The J segment lost 12 bases and the V segment lost 7 bases, leaving 12 bases of the junction unmatched. CDR3 length equals 12 residues. Germline CDR1 reads MDHEN; CDR2 reads SYDVKM.

V usage is TRBV27 and J usage is TRBJ2-2, with 14 bases matching TRBD2. Per germline, CDR1 MNHEY and CDR2 SMNVEV (reference sequence). The CDR3 totals 16 residues. Germline trimming cut 3 bases from V and 7 bases from J; bases unmatched to any gene: 4. The CDR3 DNA follows: TGTGCCAGCAGTTTGACTAGCGGGAGGGTTAACGGGGAGCTGTTTTTT. Its protein is CASSLTSGRVNGELFF.

This chain connects TRBV7-3 to TRBJ2-2; unclear D gene. CDR3 size: 18 residues. Germline CDR1 is SGHTA and CDR2 is FQGTGA. Trimming shortened V by 0 bases and J by 3 bases, and 17 bases separated the two germline ends. The CDR3 sequence: CASSLTGGAGSDTGELFF. In nucleotides, the CDR3 is TGTGCCAGCAGCTTAACGGGTGGCGCAGGATCGGACACCGGGGAGCTGTTTTTT. Using reference TRBV7-3 and TRBJ2-2 for the parts outside the CDR3, the full variable domain is GAGVSQTPSNKVTEKGKYVELRCDPISGHTALYWYRQSLGQGPEFLIYFQGTGAADDSGLPNDRFFAVRPEGSVSTLKIQRTERGDSAVYLCASSLTGGAGSDTGELFFGEGSRLTVL.

The chain carries TRBV10-1 and TRBJ2-4; unclear D gene. The CDR3 is 14 residues long. Trimming removed 2 bases from V and 2 bases from J, with 7 bases in between. Germline values: CDR1 WNHNN, CDR2 SYGVQD (reference sequence). This CDR3 is CASSEGDSKNIQYF. The DNA for the CDR3 is TGCGCCAGCAGTGAGGGAGATTCCAAAAACATTCAGTACTTC.